This T cell receptor (beta chain) derives from a study of molecular identifiers for immune sequencing clone quantification. Bulk TCR library preparation followed previously described methods with listed TCR primers. MiXCR was run by TCRdb on the PCR reads, yielding one entry per CDR3 protein. The sample lists under 650,000 distinct CDR3 sequences; less than 20% were seen once. Sorted inputs of about 18,000 to 1,100,000 cells, with 10%, 30% or 50% RNA, yielded naive CD8 libraries. The CDR3 spans 14 residues. Germline-derived CDR1 and CDR2 are MDHEN and SYDVKM. V lost 10 bases to trimming and J lost 10 bases; unmatched junction nucleotides: 18. This clonotype was detected many times. Its antigen is unknown. Findings and caveats of the study: More than 97% of effector molecules, versus under 1% of naive-cell molecules, belonged to clones above 20 RNA copies.

The sequenced sample consisted of naive CD8+ T cells from blood, with Jurkat cell RNA spiked in. Regarding subset: FACS-sorted CD8+CD4-CCR7+CD45RA+ naive T cells. The chain joins TRBV28 to TRBJ2-7; 8 bases fit TRBD2. This clonotype was obtained from a human donor in good health. Some libraries in this study had Jurkat cell RNA spiked in. CDR3 region: CATFSGTSWGPQYF. CDR3 coding DNA: TGTGCCACATTCTCCGGGACTAGTTGGGGCCCTCAGTACTTC.